The clone carrying this T cell receptor beta chain was found a few times. Germline values: CDR1 WSHSY, CDR2 SAAADI. Trimming pared 2 bases from V and 1 base from J, leaving 5 bases between. The CDR3 consists of 13 residues. Researchers prepared the TCRbeta library using unique molecular identifiers, the study reports. MiXCR, applied by TCRdb to the PCR reads, yields one record per CDR3 protein. The table has around 530,000 distinct CDR3 sequences, around a third seen once; the top ten hold 2% to 3%. These data are taken from a study of T-cell reconstitution after alpha-beta-depleted transplantation in children.

The source is a human donor who donated a stem cell graft to a child with aplastic anemia. The input for sequencing was PBMCs from the stem cell graft donor, taken from the stem cell graft. The genes are TRBV10-2 and TRBJ1-1; D remains ambiguous. The CDR3 region has the DNA TGCGCCAGCAGTGAGACAAAGAACACTGAAGCTTTCTTT. It yields the protein CASSETKNTEAFF.